One sample yielded the 29 T cell receptor beta chains listed below, sequenced in a study of cytomegalovirus exposure and HLA in healthy donors. The assay was immunoSEQ multiplex PCR, and TCRdb's table has in-frame clones only and misses some. This sample yields some 48,000 clones, of which nearly 95% are seen a single time; roughly 7.1% belongs to the top ten. Sequenced input: PBMCs. The source of these receptors is a woman between 18 and 29 years old in good health and CMV-seropositive.

The chain couples TRBV11-3 to TRBJ2-7; weak D call: TRBD2 (5 bases). CDR3 length: 14 amino acids. V lost 3 bases and J 0 bases, leaving 9 bases between the germline ends. CDR1 is SGHNT and CDR2 is YENEEA in the germline V gene. CDR3 protein: CASSFRGNSYEQYF. In nucleotides, the CDR3 is TGTGCCAGCAGCTTTCGGGGAAACTCCTACGAGCAGTACTTC.

The count of this clone is one. The chain uses TRBV28 and TRBJ2-1; 10 positions agree with TRBD2. The CDR3 consists of 18 residues. Germline V gene sequence: CDR1 MDHEN, CDR2 SYDVKM. After removal of 6 bases from V and 7 bases from J, the junction contained 18 bases not matched to a gene. The CDR3 nucleotides are TGTGCCAGCAGGCTGGCGGGACTAGCGTCAACATTGGGGAATGAGCAGTTCTTC. It specifies CASRLAGLASTLGNEQFF. Looking up the rest from reference TRBV28 and TRBJ2-1 gives the full variable domain: DVKVTQSSRYLVKRTGEKVFLECVQDMDHENMFWYRQDPGLGLRLIYFSYDVKMKEKGDIPEGYSVSREKKERFSLILESASTNQTSMYLCASRLAGLASTLGNEQFFGPGTRLTVL.

The chain joins TRBV7-6 to TRBJ2-3; D uncertain. CDR1 is SGHVS and CDR2 is FNYEAQ in the germline V gene. V was shortened by 1 base and J by 2 bases, with 10 bases between the two germline ends. This CDR3 spans 15 amino acids. This CDR3 is CASSLDVASTDTQYF. The CDR3 DNA is TGTGCCAGCAGCTTAGATGTGGCCTCCACAGATACGCAGTATTTT.

The V and J genes are TRBV28 and TRBJ1-4, with 7 bases identical to TRBD1. CDR3 size: 15 residues. CDR1 is MDHEN, CDR2 SYDVKM, per germline. V lost 6 bases to trimming and J lost 3 bases; unmatched junction nucleotides: 7. CDR3 sequence: CASSPGQAPNEKLFF. For the CDR3, the DNA is TGTGCCAGCAGCCCTGGACAGGCTCCTAATGAAAAACTGTTTTTT.

The chain is built from TRBV2 and TRBJ2-7; D is perhaps TRBD2 (6 bases). The CDR3 is made up of 13 amino acids. Trimming removed 8 bases at V and 3 bases at J, with 14 bases between. In germline, CDR1 is SNHLY, CDR2 FYNNEI. CDR3 sequence reads: CASRRLVSYEQYF. The CDR3 DNA sequence: TGTGCCAGCCGAAGACTAGTTAGCTACGAGCAGTACTTC.

A word on this clone: The sample contains more than one DNA sequence encoding this CDR3. The gene calls are TRBV19 and TRBJ2-7, with D maybe TRBD1 (5 bases). The CDR3 is 14 residues long. V dropped 3 bases and J dropped 2 bases, with 11 bases sitting between them. Germline V gene data show CDR1 as LNHDA and CDR2 as SQIVND (reference sequence). CDR3 sequence: CASSITGEAYEQYF. CDR3 sequence (DNA): TGTGCCAGTAGTATTACAGGCGAAGCCTACGAGCAGTACTTC. The full variable domain, with the rest looked up from reference TRBV19 and TRBJ2-7, is DGGITQSPKYLFRKEGQNVTLSCEQNLNHDAMYWYRQDPGQGLRLIYYSQIVNDFQKGDIAEGYSVSREKKESFPLTVTSAQKNPTAFYLCASSITGEAYEQYFGPGTRLTVT.

J is TRBJ2-1 and V is TRBV5-1; TRBD2 matches 8 bases. Germline V gene lookup returns CDR1 SGHRS and CDR2 YFSETQ. V lost 2 bases and J lost 9; bases outside the gene matches: 10. The CDR3 extends over 15 amino acids. CDR3 nucleotide sequence: TGCGCCAGCAGCTTTCCAGCGGGAGTAGTCGGTGAGCAGTTCTTC. Translation gives CASSFPAGVVGEQFF.

The chain's CDR3 is CATSRSGVTYEQYF. The CDR3 DNA reads TGTGCCACCAGCAGATCCGGAGTGACCTACGAGCAGTACTTC. This rearrangement joins TRBV15 to TRBJ2-7; D is unresolved. The CDR3 is 14 residues long. CDR1 LNHNV and CDR2 YYDKDF come from the germline V gene (reference sequence). With 2 bases removed from V and 2 bases from J, the gap between germline ends came to 10 bases.

CDR3: CASRAYSGTGGPPIYF. The CDR3 DNA reads as TGTGCCAGCAGGGCGTATTCCGGGACAGGGGGTCCCCCCATATATTTT. The rearrangement links TRBV7-8 to TRBJ1-3; the match to TRBD1 covers 11 bases. With V trimmed by 6 bases and J by 11 bases, 15 bases remained unmatched. CDR3 length: 16 amino acids. In germline, CDR1 is SGHVS, CDR2 FQNEAQ.

In DNA form, the CDR3 reads TGCGCCAGCAGCCAAGATAACCAGGTCCTTCACTACGAGCAGTACTTC. Translation: CASSQDNQVLHYEQYF. The chain is built from TRBV4-1 and TRBJ2-7; D unresolved. This CDR3 comprises 16 residues. Germline lookup yields CDR1 MGHRA and CDR2 YSYEKL. The germline V and J ends were trimmed by 0 bases and 3 bases, with 15 bases remaining between them.

CDR3 DNA: TGTGCCAGCAGCCGGGTGGACTATGGCTACACCTTC. As protein: CASSRVDYGYTF. The V gene is TRBV9, the J gene TRBJ1-2; D gene ambiguous. The V end lost 4 bases, the J end lost 3 bases, and 7 bases lay between the germline ends. The CDR3 is 12 amino acids. Per the germline V gene, CDR1 is SGDLS and CDR2 is YYNGEE.

The V call is TRBV7-3, the J call TRBJ2-1; TRBD2 is a possible D gene (6 bases). In germline, CDR1 is SGHTA, CDR2 FQGTGA. The CDR3 runs to 15 residues. Trimming cost V 1 base and J 8 bases, with 15 bases left between them. In DNA, the CDR3 is TGTGCCAGCAGCTTAAGGGGACTTTCGAGAGATGAGCAGTTCTTC. It translates to CASSLRGLSRDEQFF.

V and J are TRBV9 and TRBJ2-1; D is possibly TRBD2 (6 bases). This CDR3 is 15 amino acids long. Trimming pared 3 bases from V and 5 bases from J, leaving 15 bases between. CDR1 SGDLS and CDR2 YYNGEE come from the germline V gene. The CDR3 region has the DNA TGTGCCAGCAGCGCCCCTGGAGCGGGCCACAATGAGCAGTTCTTC. This translates into CASSAPGAGHNEQFF.

This clone was detected only once. CDR3 loop: CASSFSAAARDTQYF. CDR3 sequence (DNA): TGTGCCAGCAGTTTTTCAGCAGCGGCCAGGGATACGCAGTATTTT. The chain couples TRBV27 to TRBJ2-3, with a weak D call TRBD2 (5 bases). This CDR3 has 15 amino acids. Germline V gene sequence: CDR1 MNHEY, CDR2 SMNVEV (reference sequence). V dropped 3 bases and J dropped 6 bases, with 16 bases sitting between them.

The chain links TRBV19 to TRBJ2-7, with unresolved D. The V end lost 6 bases, the J end lost 0 bases, and 9 bases lay between the germline ends. This CDR3 comprises 13 residues. Germline V lookup: CDR1 LNHDA, CDR2 SQIVND (reference sequence). CDR3 in amino acids: CASRQPSSYEQYF. In nucleotides, the CDR3 is TGTGCCAGTAGACAGCCAAGCTCCTACGAGCAGTACTTC.

V is TRBV2 and J is TRBJ1-3; D unresolved. Trimming took 6 bases from V and 0 from J, leaving 9 bases between them. The germline V gene has CDR1 SNHLY and CDR2 FYNNEI. The CDR3 is 14 amino acids. CDR3: CASRNEVSGNTIYF. The CDR3 nucleotides are TGTGCCAGCAGGAATGAGGTCTCTGGAAACACCATATATTTT. Together with reference TRBV2 and TRBJ1-3, the CDR3 gives the full variable domain: EPEVTQTPSHQVTQMGQEVILRCVPISNHLYFYWYRQILGQKVEFLVSFYNNEISEKSEIFDDQFSVERPDGSNFTLKIRSTKLEDSAMYFCASRNEVSGNTIYFGEGSWLTVV.

This CDR3 is CASSLTIPSSYNEQFF. CDR3 bases: TGTGCCAGCAGTTTGACTATCCCGAGCTCCTACAATGAGCAGTTCTTC. The chain is built from TRBV7-2 and TRBJ2-1, with D perhaps TRBD2 (5 bases). Trimming removed 6 bases at V and 0 bases at J, with 15 bases between. The CDR3 extends over 16 amino acids. CDR1 and CDR2 (germline): SGHTA, FQGNSA.

The V gene is TRBV5-1, the J gene TRBJ1-6; 9 nucleotides line up with TRBD1. The CDR3 has 17 amino acids. CDR1 is SGHRS, CDR2 YFSETQ, per germline. V was pared by 0 bases and J by 7 bases, with 8 bases of the junction left unmatched. The CDR3 nucleotides read TGCGCCAGCAGCTTGGGTACAGGGGGCGCCGACAATTCACCCCTCCACTTT. Encoded protein: CASSLGTGGADNSPLHF. Full variable domain (remainder filled in from reference TRBV5-1 and TRBJ1-6): KAGVTQTPRYLIKTRGQQVTLSCSPISGHRSVSWYQQTPGQGLQFLFEYFSETQRNKGNFPGRFSGRQFSNSRSEMNVSTLELGDSALYLCASSLGTGGADNSPLHFGNGTRLTVT.

The V call is TRBV18, the J call TRBJ2-6; weak D call: TRBD1 (5 bases). Germline V CDR1 and CDR2: KGHSH, LQKENI. V dropped 2 bases and J dropped 4 bases, with 9 bases sitting between them. The CDR3 totals 15 residues. Written as DNA, the CDR3 is TGTGCCAGCTCACCAAAAGGGGCCGGGGCCAACGTCCTGACTTTC. Its protein product is CASSPKGAGANVLTF.

The genes are TRBV18 and TRBJ2-7, with D possibly TRBD2 on 6 matching bases. Germline V gene sequence: CDR1 KGHSH, CDR2 LQKENI. V was pared by 3 bases and J by 2 bases, with 11 bases between. This CDR3 has 14 amino acids. This CDR3 is CASSPGTPTYEQYF. The CDR3 nucleotides are TGTGCCAGCTCACCTGGGACTCCCACCTACGAGCAGTACTTC.

This chain uses TRBV28 with TRBJ1-3; TRBD1 is a possible D gene (6 bases). The V gene's germline CDR1 is MDHEN and CDR2 SYDVKM. Trimming stripped 4 bases from V and 3 bases from J, with 10 bases between. CDR3 length: 14 amino acids. The CDR3 loop reads CASSSQGIGNTIYF. In nucleotides, the CDR3 is TGTGCCAGCAGTTCACAGGGAATTGGAAACACCATATATTTT.

This sequence joins TRBV19 and TRBJ1-5; 10 bases agree with TRBD1. The CDR3 is 15 residues long. Germline V CDR1 and CDR2: LNHDA, SQIVND (reference sequence). V was pared by 5 bases and J by 9 bases, with 10 bases of the junction left unmatched. The CDR3 sequence is CASSPPGQGERPQHF. The DNA of the CDR3 is TGTGCCAGTAGTCCCCCCGGACAGGGGGAAAGGCCCCAGCATTTT.

V gene TRBV9 combines with J gene TRBJ2-2, with D possibly being TRBD1 (6 bases). This CDR3 has 15 amino acids. The V end was cut by 2 bases, the J end by 0 bases, with 8 bases between. CDR1 and CDR2 from the germline V gene are SGDLS and YYNGEE. The CDR3 reads CASSVGASNTGELFF. CDR3 sequence (DNA): TGTGCCAGCAGCGTGGGGGCCTCGAACACCGGGGAGCTGTTTTTT.

The chain employs TRBV11-2 and TRBJ2-5, with 8 bases matching TRBD1. The germline CDR1 and CDR2 sequences are SGHAT and FQNNGV. The CDR3 consists of 16 residues. The trim removed 1 base at V and 3 bases at J, leaving 7 bases unmatched. The chain's CDR3 is CASSLAGGGQEETQYF. CDR3 sequence (DNA): TGTGCCAGCAGCTTAGCAGGAGGGGGACAGGAAGAGACCCAGTACTTC.

The chain joins TRBV5-6 to TRBJ2-1, with 11 bases fitting TRBD2. The germline V gene encodes CDR1 SGHDT and CDR2 YYEEEE. CDR3 length: 17 amino acids. V gave up 3 bases and J gave up 3 bases; unmatched junction bases: 8. CDR3 residues: CASSSLAGEAIYNEQFF. The CDR3 DNA reads as TGTGCCAGCAGCTCACTAGCGGGAGAGGCAATCTACAATGAGCAGTTCTTC.

The V gene is TRBV7-2, the J gene TRBJ2-7; 14 bases are shared with TRBD2. V gave up 3 bases and J gave up 1 base; unmatched junction bases: 8. The CDR3 length is 18 residues. Germline V gene sequence: CDR1 SGHTA, CDR2 FQGNSA. The CDR3 DNA reads as TGTGCCAGCAGCTTTTCGACAAGGACTAGCGGGAGGTCCTACGAGCAGTACTTC. Translation gives CASSFSTRTSGRSYEQYF.

This chain joins TRBV28 and TRBJ1-2; 7 bases are a match to TRBD1. This CDR3 has 14 residues. Germline-derived CDR1 and CDR2 are MDHEN and SYDVKM. V gave up 5 bases and J gave up 4 bases; unmatched junction bases: 7. For the CDR3, the DNA is TGTGCCAGCAGTGTCGCCGGGACAGTCTATGGCTACACCTTC. Protein sequence: CASSVAGTVYGYTF.

The chain uses TRBV7-2 and TRBJ1-2, with D perhaps TRBD1 (6 bases). V shed 5 bases and J shed 6 bases, with 13 bases lying between them. CDR3 size: 13 residues. Germline V gene lookup returns CDR1 SGHTA and CDR2 FQGNSA. This chain's CDR3 is CASSLRPGDGYTF. CDR3 nucleotides: TGTGCCAGCAGCCTCCGGCCAGGGGATGGCTACACCTTC.

On this clone: The DNA is left out, because the CDR3 cannot be placed on it with certainty; the CDR3 is given as TCRdb lists it. The chain is built from TRBV28 and TRBJ2-1; the D call of TRBD2 is as the table states it, not checked on the DNA. From its first to its last residue, the CDR3 has 15 amino acids. Germline V gene data show CDR1 as MDHEN and CDR2 as SYDVKM. CDR3 in amino acids: CASILGTSASNEQFF.